These 4 T cell receptor beta chains originate from one sample sequenced in a study of spatial heterogeneity in lung cancer. Time point: blood at routine non-recurrence follow-up after resection. TCRdb processed the 5' RACE reads anew with MiXCR; each CDR3 protein has one entry. The sample contains 100,000 to 120,000 distinct CDR3 sequences, 10% to 11% of which appear only once. Sample: PBMCs, taken at follow-up. These receptor sequences come from a female donor with early-stage non-small cell lung cancer.

Turning to this clonotype: Germline and junction disagree at one end, which may indicate a read error. The V and J genes are TRBV20-1 and TRBJ1-5; D is possibly TRBD1 (6 bases). This CDR3 has 13 amino acids. CDR1 and CDR2 from the germline V gene are DFQATT and SNEGSKA (reference sequence). CDR3 sequence (DNA): TGCAGCGCTAGGACAGCAAGCAATCAGCCCCAGCATTTT. It translates to CSARTASNQPQHF.

By share, this clonotype counts as medium-sized. The chain combines TRBV2 with TRBJ1-5; tentatively, D is TRBD1 (5 bases). The CDR3 is 14 amino acids. The germline V gene has CDR1 SNHLY and CDR2 FYNNEI. V dropped 3 bases and J dropped 8 bases, with 14 bases sitting between them. CDR3 nucleotides: TGTGCCAGCAGTGAGGGACTATTTTGGGAGCCCCAGCATTTT. Encoded protein: CASSEGLFWEPQHF.

Ten or more counts support this clonotype. This chain links TRBV20-1 with TRBJ1-5; D remains ambiguous. The CDR3 extends over 17 amino acids. The germline V gene has CDR1 DFQATT and CDR2 SNEGSKA (reference sequence). With 0 bases removed from V and 0 bases from J, the gap between germline ends came to 15 bases. The CDR3 region has the DNA TGCAGTGCTAGAGATAGGCGGAGCCCCTATAGCAATCAGCCCCAGCATTTT. This codes for CSARDRRSPYSNQPQHF.

The table lists this clonotype with a few counts. V usage is TRBV11-2 and J usage is TRBJ2-3; the D gene is possibly TRBD2 (6 bases). CDR1 is SGHAT, CDR2 FQNNGV, per germline. V was shortened by 4 bases and J by 2 bases, with 10 bases between the two germline ends. The CDR3 is 14 residues long. The CDR3 spells CASSSLAYTDTQYF. Written as DNA, the CDR3 is TGTGCCAGCAGCTCTCTAGCGTACACAGATACGCAGTATTTT.